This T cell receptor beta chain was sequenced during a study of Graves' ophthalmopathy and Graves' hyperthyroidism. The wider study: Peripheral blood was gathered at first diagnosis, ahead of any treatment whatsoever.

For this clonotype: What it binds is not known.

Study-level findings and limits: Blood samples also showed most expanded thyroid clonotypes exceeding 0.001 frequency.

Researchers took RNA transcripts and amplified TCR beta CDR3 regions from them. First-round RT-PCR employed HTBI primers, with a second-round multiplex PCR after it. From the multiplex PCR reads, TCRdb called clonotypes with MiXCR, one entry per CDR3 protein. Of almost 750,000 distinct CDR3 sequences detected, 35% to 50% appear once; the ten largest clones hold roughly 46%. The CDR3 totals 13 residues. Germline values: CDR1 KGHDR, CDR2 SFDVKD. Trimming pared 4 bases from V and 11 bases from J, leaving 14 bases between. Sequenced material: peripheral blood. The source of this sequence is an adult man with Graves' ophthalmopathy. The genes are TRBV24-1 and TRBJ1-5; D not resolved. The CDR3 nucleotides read TGTGCCACCAGTGACCCTGGACTAGCGGCCCAGCATTTT. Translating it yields CATSDPGLAAQHF.